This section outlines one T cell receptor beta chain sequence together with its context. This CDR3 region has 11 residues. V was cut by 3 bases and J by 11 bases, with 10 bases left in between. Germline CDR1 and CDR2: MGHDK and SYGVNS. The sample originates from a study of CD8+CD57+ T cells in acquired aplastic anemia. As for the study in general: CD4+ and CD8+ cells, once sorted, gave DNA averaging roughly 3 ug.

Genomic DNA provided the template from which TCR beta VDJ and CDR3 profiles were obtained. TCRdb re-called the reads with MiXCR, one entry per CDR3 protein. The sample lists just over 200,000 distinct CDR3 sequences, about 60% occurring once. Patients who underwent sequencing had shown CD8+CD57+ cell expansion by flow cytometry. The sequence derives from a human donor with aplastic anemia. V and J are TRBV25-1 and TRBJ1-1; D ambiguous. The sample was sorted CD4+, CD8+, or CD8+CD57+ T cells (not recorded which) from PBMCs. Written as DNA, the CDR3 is TGTGCCAGCAGTGATTTCCGGTTGGCTTTCTTT. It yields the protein CASSDFRLAFF.